The rows below give T cell receptor beta chains drawn from one sample of a study of blood T cell repertoires in COVID-19. The method was immunoSEQ multiplex PCR; TCRdb's version includes in-frame clones alone and lacks a portion of them. The sample lists 250,000 to 300,000 clones, 85% to 90% occurring once. Sequenced material: peripheral blood. The source is a woman in her 30s with COVID-19, enrolled during active disease. Both conserved end residues are part of each CDR3. A D gene is named only where the DNA matches it firmly. Size tells how often a clone was seen (once, few, many) or the class of an expanded clone, and some rows leave it out.

size	D	V	J	CDR3	DNA
-	TRBD2	TRBV5-1	TRBJ2-1	CASSFSGTSANEQFF	TGCGCCAGCAGCTTTTCCGGGACTAGCGCCAATGAGCAGTTCTTC
-	-	TRBV28	TRBJ2-1	CASYGWSSYNEQFF	TGTGCCAGCTACGGGTGGAGCTCCTACAATGAGCAGTTCTTC
-	-	TRBV5-1	TRBJ2-2	CASSWGQNTGELFF	TGCGCCAGCAGCTGGGGACAGAACACCGGGGAGCTGTTTTTT
-	-	TRBV7-6	TRBJ2-5	CASSLPAGGETQYF	TGTGCCAGCAGCTTACCGGCAGGGGGGGAGACCCAGTACTTC
-	-	TRBV13	TRBJ1-1	CASSPRAGGNTEAFF	TGTGCCAGCAGCCCACGGGCGGGGGGAAACACTGAAGCTTTCTTT
-	-	TRBV6-6	TRBJ1-4	CASSYSGGRIEKLFF	TGTGCCAGCAGTTACTCGGGGGGGAGGATTGAAAAACTGTTTTTT
-	-	TRBV4-3	TRBJ2-7	CASSQGQESYYEQYF	TGCGCCAGCAGCCAAGGCCAAGAGAGTTACTACGAGCAGTACTTC
-	-	TRBV28	TRBJ1-6	CASSLSAGENSPLHF	TGTGCCAGCAGTTTATCGGCGGGGGAGAATTCACCCCTCCACTTT
-	TRBD2	TRBV4-3	TRBJ2-7	CASSHAEDSGIREQYF	TGCGCCAGCAGCCACGCCGAGGATAGCGGGATCCGCGAGCAGTACTTC
-	TRBD1	TRBV2	TRBJ1-1	CASSDRGRGNAEAFF	TGTGCCAGCAGCGACAGGGGGCGAGGGAACGCTGAAGCTTTCTTT
-	-	TRBV5-1	TRBJ2-3	CASRKAAGTDTQYF	TGCGCCAGCAGAAAGGCCGCGGGCACAGATACGCAGTATTTT
-	-	TRBV2	TRBJ1-2	CASSEGRGDGSYTF	TGTGCCAGCAGTGAAGGGCGAGGAGACGGCAGCTACACCTTC
once	-	TRBV12-3/TRBV12-4	TRBJ1-1	CASSLQGNTEAFF	TGTGCCAGCAGCCTACAGGGAAACACTGAAGCTTTCTTT
once	TRBD2	TRBV19	TRBJ2-1	CASTPASHRAGVLFF	TGTGCCAGTACACCTGCGTCCCATCGAGCGGGAGTCCTGTTCTTC
-	TRBD2	TRBV7-8	TRBJ2-7	CASSYSGSGGEQYF	TGTGCCAGCAGTTATAGCGGGAGTGGCGGCGAGCAGTACTTC
-	TRBD2	TRBV24-1	TRBJ2-7	CATSDSTSGSLREQYF	TGTGCCACCAGTGATTCGACTAGCGGGAGTTTAAGGGAGCAGTACTTC
-	-	TRBV7-2	TRBJ1-5	CASSLAGQGGNQPQHF	TGTGCCAGCAGCTTAGCGGGCCAGGGCGGCAATCAGCCCCAGCATTTT
-	TRBD2	TRBV6-1	TRBJ2-3	CASSEGLAGGDTQYF	TGTGCCAGCAGTGAAGGACTAGCGGGAGGGGATACGCAGTATTTT
-	TRBD1	TRBV19	TRBJ1-4	CASRPDRDSTNEKLFF	TGTGCCAGTAGACCGGACAGGGACTCAACTAATGAAAAACTGTTTTTT
-	TRBD1	TRBV5-6	TRBJ2-7	CASSLPRDRKAYEQYF	TGTGCCAGCAGCTTGCCCCGGGACAGGAAGGCCTACGAGCAGTACTTC
-	-	TRBV27	TRBJ2-3	CASSPLRSTDTQYF	TGTGCCAGCAGCCCCCTGCGGTCCACAGATACGCAGTATTTT
few	-	TRBV9	TRBJ2-1	CASSVVAGSYNEQFF	TGTGCCAGCAGCGTAGTGGCGGGCTCCTACAATGAGCAGTTCTTC
-	TRBD2	TRBV9	TRBJ2-1	CASSADGGLSDEQFF	TGTGCCAGCAGCGCCGACGGGGGACTAAGCGATGAGCAGTTCTTC
-	-	TRBV12-3/TRBV12-4	TRBJ2-5	CASSPGLETQYF	TGTGCCAGCAGTCCGGGACTGGAGACCCAGTACTTC
-	TRBD1	TRBV30	TRBJ1-2	CAWQGAGYTF	TGTGCCTGGCAGGGGGCTGGCTACACCTTC
-	TRBD1	TRBV30	TRBJ1-3	CAWSPGGFGNTIYF	TGTGCCTGGAGCCCAGGGGGCTTTGGAAACACCATATATTTT
-	TRBD1	TRBV5-1	TRBJ2-7	CASRLDRQQEQYF	TGCGCCAGCAGATTGGACAGGCAACAGGAGCAGTACTTC
-	-	TRBV20-1	TRBJ1-1	CSASFGGRMNTEAFF	TGCAGTGCTAGTTTCGGGGGACGCATGAACACTGAAGCTTTCTTT
once	-	TRBV15	TRBJ1-1	CATSRDQGRGAFF	TGTGCCACCAGCAGAGATCAAGGGAGGGGCGCTTTCTTT
-	-	TRBV5-1	TRBJ1-2	CASSTQTANGYTF	TGCGCCAGCAGCACCCAGACAGCAAATGGCTACACCTTC
-	-	TRBV21-1	TRBJ1-6	CASSKGGNRGSPLHF	TGTGCCAGCAGCAAAGGGGGAAACAGGGGGTCACCCCTCCACTTT
-	-	TRBV10-1	TRBJ2-6	CASSHRESIRPGANVLTF	TGCGCCAGCAGCCACCGGGAGTCCATTCGGCCTGGGGCCAACGTCCTGACTTTC
-	-	TRBV6-5	TRBJ2-5	CASSKGPGDQETQYF	TGTGCCAGCAGTAAGGGTCCCGGGGATCAAGAGACCCAGTACTTC
-	-	TRBV19	TRBJ2-3	CASRTGQVDTQYF	TGTGCCAGTCGCACTGGGCAGGTTGATACGCAGTATTTT
few	-	TRBV7-9	TRBJ1-3	CASNSGGISGNTIYF	TGTGCCAGCAACTCGGGGGGGATCTCTGGAAACACCATATATTTT
few	TRBD1	TRBV30	TRBJ1-4	CAWSVETGGNEKLFF	TGTGCCTGGAGTGTCGAGACAGGGGGAAATGAAAAACTGTTTTTT
-	-	TRBV6-6	TRBJ2-1	CASSPLRDSEQFF	TGTGCCAGCAGTCCCTTGCGCGACAGTGAGCAGTTCTTC
-	TRBD2	TRBV11-2	TRBJ2-7	CASRAQGLAAYEQYF	TGTGCCAGCAGGGCCCAGGGACTAGCGGCCTACGAGCAGTACTTC
few	TRBD1	TRBV9	TRBJ1-3	CASSGAGGPPGNTIYF	TGTGCCAGCAGCGGCGCAGGGGGTCCCCCTGGAAACACCATATATTTT
-	-	TRBV21-1	TRBJ2-1	CASSRLSVASGRCEQFF	TGTGCCAGCAGCAGACTAAGTGTGGCTAGCGGGAGATGTGAGCAGTTCTTC
-	-	TRBV5-1	TRBJ2-3	CASSLVIGDTQYF	TGCGCCAGCAGCTTGGTCATCGGGGATACGCAGTATTTT
-	TRBD2	TRBV5-1	TRBJ2-3	CASSLDGRTTDTQYF	TGCGCCAGCAGCTTAGACGGGAGGACGACAGATACGCAGTATTTT
-	-	TRBV3-1/TRBV3-2	TRBJ2-3	CASSASAGPTDTQYF	TGTGCCAGCAGCGCCTCAGCGGGCCCCACAGATACGCAGTATTTT
-	-	TRBV30	TRBJ2-2	CACRTAGNTGELFF	TGTGCCTGCCGAACGGCAGGGAACACCGGGGAGCTGTTTTTT
-	-	TRBV6-6	TRBJ2-6	CAAQVAEPGANVLTF	TGTGCCGCACAGGTCGCAGAGCCTGGGGCCAACGTCCTGACTTTC
-	-	TRBV5-8	TRBJ1-2	CASSRDGNYGYTF	TGTGCCAGCAGCCGCGACGGGAACTATGGCTACACCTTC
few	TRBD1	TRBV5-5	TRBJ2-7	CASSTTGGVGYEQYF	TGTGCCAGCAGCACTACAGGGGGCGTTGGCTACGAGCAGTACTTC
-	-	TRBV15	TRBJ2-1	CATSRDRGQPPYNEQFF	TGTGCCACCAGCAGAGATAGGGGCCAGCCCCCCTACAATGAGCAGTTCTTC